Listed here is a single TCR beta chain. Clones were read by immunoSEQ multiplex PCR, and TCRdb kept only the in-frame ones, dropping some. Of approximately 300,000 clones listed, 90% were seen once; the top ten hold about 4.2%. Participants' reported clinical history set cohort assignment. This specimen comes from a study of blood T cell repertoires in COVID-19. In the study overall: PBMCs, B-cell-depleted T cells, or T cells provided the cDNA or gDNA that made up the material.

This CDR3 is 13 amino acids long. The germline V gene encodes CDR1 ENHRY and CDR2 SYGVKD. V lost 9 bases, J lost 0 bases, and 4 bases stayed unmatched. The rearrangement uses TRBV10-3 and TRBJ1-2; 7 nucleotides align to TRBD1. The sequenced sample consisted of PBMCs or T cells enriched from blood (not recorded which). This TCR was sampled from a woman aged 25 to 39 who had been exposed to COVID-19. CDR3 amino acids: CAITDRANYGYTF. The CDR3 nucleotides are TGTGCCATAACTGACAGGGCTAACTATGGCTACACCTTC.